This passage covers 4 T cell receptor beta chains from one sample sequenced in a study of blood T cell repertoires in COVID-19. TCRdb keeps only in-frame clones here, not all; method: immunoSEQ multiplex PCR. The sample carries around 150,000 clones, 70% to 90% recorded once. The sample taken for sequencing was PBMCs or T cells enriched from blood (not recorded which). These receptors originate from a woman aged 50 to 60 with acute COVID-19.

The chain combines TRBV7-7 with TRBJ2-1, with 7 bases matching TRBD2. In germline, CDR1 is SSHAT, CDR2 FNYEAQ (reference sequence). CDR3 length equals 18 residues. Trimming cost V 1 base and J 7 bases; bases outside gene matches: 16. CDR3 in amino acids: CASSLGPMGGGTTNEQFF. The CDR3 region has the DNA TGTGCCAGCAGCTTAGGTCCAATGGGCGGGGGTACTACGAATGAGCAGTTCTTC.

CDR3 nucleotide sequence: TGTGCCAGTAGAGGGTGGGGGACAGGGAGTTTTCAGCCCCAGCATTTT. It yields the protein CASRGWGTGSFQPQHF. The chain is built from TRBV19 and TRBJ1-5; 9 bases align to TRBD1. The ends lost 6 bases at V and 6 bases at J; junction bases unmatched: 12. CDR1 and CDR2 (germline): LNHDA, SQIVND (reference sequence). The CDR3 is made up of 16 amino acids.

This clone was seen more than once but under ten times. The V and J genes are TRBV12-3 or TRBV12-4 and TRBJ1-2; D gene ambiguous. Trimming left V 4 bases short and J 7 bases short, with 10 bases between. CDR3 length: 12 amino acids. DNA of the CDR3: TGTGCCAGCAGTTCTCGGGAGGTTGGCTACACCTTC. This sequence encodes CASSSREVGYTF.

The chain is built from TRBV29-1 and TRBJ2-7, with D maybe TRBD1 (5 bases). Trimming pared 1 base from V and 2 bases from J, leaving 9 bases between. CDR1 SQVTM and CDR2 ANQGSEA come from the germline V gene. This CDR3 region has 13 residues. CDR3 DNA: TGCAGCGTTGAAGGTGAGGACACCTACGAGCAGTACTTC. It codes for CSVEGEDTYEQYF.